This TCR beta chain was observed in a study of blood T cell repertoires in COVID-19 (dated by TCRdb to the early 2020s). With respect to the entire study: Collaborator samples came from the United States, Italy and Spain and covered acute and convalescent phases of COVID-19. HLA class I and class II types, where available, came from metadata supplied by the sample provider rather than from assay-based typing. The repertoires were made available in a free public database intended to serve as a resource for research on the immune response to SARS-CoV-2. Subjects who had been exposed to COVID-19, were actively infected with it, or had recovered from it provided the deeply sampled blood TCRbeta repertoires that made up the dataset. Sample metadata almost always included a de-identified subject ID, COVID-19 status, age in years and sex. Samples were obtained from the ongoing ImmuneRACE study (first 160 participants) and from over 1,000 subjects provided by 6 global collaborators. The prospective study material was composed of cDNA or gDNA derived from T cells, B-cell-depleted T cells, or PBMCs. What the authors observed across the whole study: The amount of clinical and demographic metadata varied by source and participant and was provided uncurated.

Whole blood was collected in K2EDTA tubes by collaborating institutions according to the institutions' own protocols. For TCRbeta analysis, collaborators shipped samples as frozen whole blood, isolated PBMCs, or DNA extracted from either of those sample types. The immunoSEQ Assay, a bias-controlled multiplex PCR, was used to amplify TCRbeta CDR3 regions from genomic DNA. Concerning the study's data processing: Nucleated cell counts per sample were estimated from amplification of reference gene primers within the assay. To quantify the absolute abundance of each unique TCRbeta CDR3 rearrangement, sequence reads were collapsed and filtered. Productive Simpson clonality was computed per sample as the square root of Simpson's diversity index over productive rearrangements. TCRdb limited this immuneACCESS table to in-frame rearrangements with V and J called. A share of clones is missing; checked studies link under half to unresolved V genes, and the rest is unexplained. That table is the source of V, J and clone size, and D and trimming were worked out from the DNA. The sample table lists fewer than 500,000 clones, roughly 88% of them with a count of one. More than 1.4% of the sample is in the top ten clones.

As regards this clone: It lacks a known antigen. No base quality values were provided; no much bigger clone lies one nucleotide off.

What was sequenced was peripheral blood. The sequence came from a woman in her 30s with active or convalescent COVID-19.

The CDR3: CASSLGRDMNYGYTF. The bases read TGCGCCAGCAGCTTGGGGCGAGACATGAACTATGGCTACACCTTC. The chain employs TRBV5-1 and TRBJ1-2, with the D gene not clear enough to name. The germline V gene yields SGHRS for CDR1 and YFSETQ for CDR2. Spanning cysteine to phenylalanine, the CDR3 consists of 15 amino acids. Only the CDR3 region is kept as DNA, spanning 45 bases read in frame from base 1. The trim is 0 bases for V and 2 bases for J, with a gap of 11 bases between the germline ends.